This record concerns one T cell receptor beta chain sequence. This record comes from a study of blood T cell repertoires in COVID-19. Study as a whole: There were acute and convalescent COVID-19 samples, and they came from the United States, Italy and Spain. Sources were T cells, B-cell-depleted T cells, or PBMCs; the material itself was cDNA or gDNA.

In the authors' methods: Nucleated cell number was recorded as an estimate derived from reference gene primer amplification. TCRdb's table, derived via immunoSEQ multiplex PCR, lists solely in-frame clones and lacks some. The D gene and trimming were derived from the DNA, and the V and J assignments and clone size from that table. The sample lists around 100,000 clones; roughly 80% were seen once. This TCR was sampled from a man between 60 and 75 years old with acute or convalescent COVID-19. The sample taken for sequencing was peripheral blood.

The CDR3 region is CASSKARGKPYEQYF. The CDR3 nucleotides read TGTGCCAGCAGCAAGGCACGAGGGAAGCCCTACGAGCAGTACTTC. This rearrangement joins TRBV4-2 to TRBJ2-7; D possibly corresponds to TRBD2 (5 bases). V was cut by 5 bases and J by 2 bases, with 16 bases left in between. The CDR3 has 15 residues. Looked up from germline, CDR1 is LGHNA and CDR2 is YNFKEQ.